Shown below are 5 T cell receptor beta chains from a single sample sequenced in a study of beta chain features in type 1 diabetes. Their antigens are not known. The isolated RNA, all of it, was reverse transcribed, so expressed TCRB transcripts were what got sequenced. Method: immunoSEQ multiplex PCR; TCRdb's copy keeps in-frame clones and lacks some. Seen here are some 350,000 clones, around 10% observed once, and the top ten hold less than 0.65%. Findings and caveats of the study: There was a moderate but significant shortening of TCRB CDR3s in all four CD4+ subsets of Type 1 diabetes patients.

Sequencing was carried out using central memory CD4+ T cells from blood. The source of these receptors is a man aged 25 to 40 with type 1 diabetes.

In this sample, this clone turned up many times. The gene calls are TRBV2 and TRBJ2-1; 8 bases map to TRBD1. In germline, CDR1 is SNHLY, CDR2 FYNNEI. There are 14 residues in the CDR3. Trimming cost V 2 bases and J 10 bases; bases outside gene matches: 7. The CDR3, as DNA: TGTGCCAGCAGTGAACCCGGCAGGGGGCACGAGCAGTTCTTC. Translated: CASSEPGRGHEQFF.

In this sample, this clone turned up a few times. The chain recombines TRBV11-2 with TRBJ2-2; D not resolved. This CDR3 is built from 16 residues. Germline values: CDR1 SGHAT, CDR2 FQNNGV. V lost 0 bases to trimming and J lost 6 bases, with 14 bases between them. CDR3 sequence: CASSLDLMTGAGELFF. The CDR3 coding sequence is TGTGCCAGCAGCTTAGATCTAATGACTGGGGCCGGGGAGCTGTTTTTT.

The V gene is TRBV7-9, the J gene TRBJ2-1, with a tentative D call TRBD1 (6 bases). Per the germline V gene, CDR1 is SEHNR and CDR2 is FQNEAQ (reference sequence). The V end was cut by 7 bases, the J end by 12 bases, with 22 bases between. This CDR3 has 14 amino acids. Here the CDR3 DNA reads TGTGCCAGCACCTACCAGGAGAGGGGGTCCGGGCAGTTCTTC. This gives the protein CASTYQERGSGQFF.

This clone has just a few counts. The rearrangement uses TRBV28 and TRBJ1-4; the D is unclear. The V and J ends lost 7 bases and 8 bases respectively, with 14 bases between them. Germline V gene lookup returns CDR1 MDHEN and CDR2 SYDVKM. The CDR3 length is 13 residues. The CDR3 coding sequence is TGTGCCAGCAATACGGTGGGGAAAGAAAAACTGTTTTTT. This gives the protein CASNTVGKEKLFF.

This clone was counted between two and nine times. The J gene is TRBJ2-3, the V gene TRBV7-9; 7 nucleotides match TRBD2. Germline V gene lookup returns CDR1 SEHNR and CDR2 FQNEAQ (reference sequence). Unmatched junction bases numbered 7, after V lost 5 bases and J lost 2 bases. The CDR3 loop spans 15 amino acids. CDR3 coding DNA: TGTGCCAGCAGCCCCCGCCTAGCGGTCACAGATACGCAGTATTTT. It codes for CASSPRLAVTDTQYF.